The clone carrying this TCR beta chain was counted a few times. Its target is unknown. The CDR3 contains 14 residues. Germline loops: CDR1 MNHNS, CDR2 SASEGT. V was pared by 7 bases and J by 2 bases, with 15 bases between. The sample comes from a study of molecular identifiers for immune sequencing clone quantification. Overall study context: Within a replicate experiment, RNA obtained from either 20,000 or 100,000 naive CD8 cells was divided into five aliquots, and four of those aliquots were then sequenced.

Notes on the study in general: Clones with over 20 RNA copies captured over 98% of effector molecules but under 1% of naive ones. Jurkat TCR RNA spiked in from one cell (amid about a million naive cells) was reportedly detectable.

Both previously described methods and listed TCR primers were employed to make bulk TCR libraries. Each CDR3 protein gets one entry after TCRdb re-called the PCR reads with MiXCR. The sample lists over 600,000 distinct CDR3 sequences, about 20% occurring once. Sequenced sample: naive CD8+ T cells from blood, with Jurkat cell RNA spiked in. The subset denotes: FACS-sorted CD8+CD4-CCR7+CD45RA+ naive T cells. This TCR was sampled from a human donor in good health. Some libraries in this study had Jurkat cell RNA spiked in. The chain recombines TRBV6-1 with TRBJ2-7; D might be TRBD2 (5 bases). CDR3 DNA: TGTGCCAGCAACGGAGGCTACTCGACCTACGAGCAGTACTTC. This gives the protein CASNGGYSTYEQYF.